The entry below gives a single T cell receptor (beta chain) sequence along with its context. The data were taken from a study of blood T cell repertoires in COVID-19. Study context: Samples came from the United States, Italy and Spain, spanning acute and convalescent COVID-19. PBMCs, B-cell-depleted T cells, or T cells provided the cDNA or gDNA that made up the material.

Germline assignment: CDR1 GTSNPN and CDR2 SVGIG (reference sequence). After removal of 3 bases from V and 7 bases from J, the junction contained 3 bases not matched to a gene. The CDR3 length is 12 residues. In the source study's methods: Counts of nucleated cells, estimated from reference gene primer amplification, were obtained. Measured with immunoSEQ multiplex PCR; TCRdb has only the in-frame clones, and not every one. Clonal size and the V and J genes are those of that table, whereas D and trimming came from the DNA. Here the sample spans 110,000 to 150,000 clones, more than 75% being singletons.

This sequence was found in a woman aged 35 to 49 with acute or convalescent COVID-19. The sequencing input was peripheral blood. The chain recombines TRBV30 with TRBJ1-2, with TRBD1 matching 9 bases. DNA of the CDR3: TGTGCCTGGAGGGGGACAGGGTTTGGCTACACCTTC. Encoded protein: CAWRGTGFGYTF.